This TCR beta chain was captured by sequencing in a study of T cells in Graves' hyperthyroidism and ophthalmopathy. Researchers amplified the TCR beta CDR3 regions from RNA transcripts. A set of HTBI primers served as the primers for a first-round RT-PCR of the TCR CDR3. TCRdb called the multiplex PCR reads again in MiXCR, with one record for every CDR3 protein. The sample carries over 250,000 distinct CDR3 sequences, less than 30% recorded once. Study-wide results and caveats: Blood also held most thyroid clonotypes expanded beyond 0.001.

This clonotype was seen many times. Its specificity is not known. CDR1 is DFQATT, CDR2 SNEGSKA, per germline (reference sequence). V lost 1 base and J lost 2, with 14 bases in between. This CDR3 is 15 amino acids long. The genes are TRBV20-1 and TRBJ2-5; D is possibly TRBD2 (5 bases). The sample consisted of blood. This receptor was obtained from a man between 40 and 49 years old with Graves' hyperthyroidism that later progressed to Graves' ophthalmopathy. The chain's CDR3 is CSARAPGSLQETQYF. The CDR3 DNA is TGCAGTGCTAGAGCTCCGGGGTCTCTTCAAGAGACCCAGTACTTC.